The present T cell receptor beta chain was sequenced within a study of beta chain features in type 1 diabetes. Study findings and constraints: Overrepresentation of cells with high TCR expression could result from cDNA sequencing. Within each of all four CD4+ subsets, Type 1 diabetes patients had TCRB CDR3s that were moderately but significantly shorter.

Sequenced material consisted of expressed TCRB transcripts (all of the isolated RNA was reverse transcribed). The table came from immunoSEQ multiplex PCR; TCRdb's copy has only in-frame clones and leaves some out. The sample consists of hundreds of thousands of clones, over 12% of them appearing once. Averaging approximately 0.11 L, one heparinised blood draw came from each individual donor. This clone was seen a handful of times. The antigen is undetermined. Germline loops: CDR1 MNHNS, CDR2 SASEGT. This CDR3 has 15 amino acids. With 3 bases clipped from V and 5 bases from J, the junction kept 7 bases outside the gene matches.

The source of this sequence is a man in his late teens or twenties with type 1 diabetes. Sequenced: naive CD4+ T cells from blood. The chain combines TRBV6-1 with TRBJ1-5, with TRBD1 matching 7 bases. CDR3 region: CASSDRDSTYQPQHF. The DNA for the CDR3 is TGTGCCAGCAGTGACAGGGACAGTACATATCAGCCCCAGCATTTT.